Sequencing of this T cell receptor (beta chain) was carried out in a study of blood T cell repertoires in COVID-19. Study background: The United States, Italy and Spain provided the acute and convalescent COVID-19 samples.

Participants, about 18 to 90 years old, spanned under 30 US areas. Clinical histories supplied by participants themselves formed the basis of cohort assignment. Within 2 weeks before study entry, exposed participants met a COVID-19 case. Generated by immunoSEQ multiplex PCR, the TCRdb table keeps only in-frame clones and is missing some. The sample consists of roughly 220,000 clones, around 91% of them appearing once. Sample: PBMCs or T cells enriched from blood (not recorded which). The sequence derives from a man aged 25-40 years who had been exposed to COVID-19.

The CDR3 sequence is CASGLVGRGSYGYTF. The CDR3 DNA reads TGTGCTAGTGGTTTGGTTGGCAGGGGGTCCTATGGCTACACCTTC. The J gene is TRBJ1-2, the V gene TRBV12-5; 7 bases align to TRBD1. The junction had 5 bases not matched to a gene; V was cut back by 0 bases and J by 4 bases. This CDR3 has 15 residues. Germline values: CDR1 LGHNT, CDR2 FRNRAP.